This passage covers 29 T cell receptor beta chains from one sample sequenced in a study of shared clonotypes between healthy human individuals (dated by TCRdb to the early 2020s). For the CD8 naive samples, CD45RO-negative cells were positively selected for CCR7, yielding a CD45RA+CCR7+ population from which TemRA cells were excluded. Libraries were made using the immunoSEQ multiplex PCR assay. Sourced from immuneACCESS, this table was stored by TCRdb with only in-frame sequences that have V and J called. A share of the clones is absent; for the studies checked, an unresolved V gene accounts for under half, and the remainder has no known explanation. Recorded for this sample are over 2,000,000 clones; roughly 93% of them occurred a single time. Less than 2% of the sample is held by the ten biggest clonotypes. Sequencing was carried out using naive CD8+ T cells from PBMCs. Sample cell subset or site, as interpreted from the label and publication: CD45RA+CCR7+. These receptors all stem from a man between 18 and 29 years old in good health. Some clones in this sample may be carry-over from other donors' samples.

CDR3 sequence (DNA): TGTGCCAGCAGCGCTGGGGAGGGGGCGCGTGGCTACACCTTC. Protein: CASSAGEGARGYTF. The rearrangement uses TRBV28 and TRBJ1-2; 7 nucleotides line up with TRBD1. CDR1 MDHEN and CDR2 SYDVKM come from the germline V gene. Unmatched junction bases numbered 11, after V lost 6 bases and J lost 7 bases. The CDR3 runs to 14 residues.

The chain has TRBV7-2 and TRBJ2-3; maybe TRBD1 (6 bases). Germline assignment: CDR1 SGHTA and CDR2 FQGNSA. The CDR3 spans 16 residues. Trimming took off 5 bases at V and 0 bases at J, with 15 bases between the two ends. The CDR3 here is CASSGVGGYSTDTQYF. The CDR3 DNA sequence: TGTGCCAGCAGCGGGGTAGGGGGTTATAGCACAGATACGCAGTATTTT.

This clone has only a few counts. This rearrangement joins TRBV5-6 to TRBJ1-2, with D unclear. V shed 2 bases and J shed 0 bases, with 11 bases lying between them. The germline V gene encodes CDR1 SGHDT and CDR2 YYEEEE. This CDR3 has 15 amino acids. CDR3 loop: CASSFLREPNYGYTF. The CDR3 bases are TGTGCCAGCAGCTTTCTCCGGGAACCTAACTATGGCTACACCTTC. The whole variable domain, filled in from reference TRBV5-6 and TRBJ1-2, reads DAGVTQSPTHLIKTRGQQVTLRCSPKSGHDTVSWYQQALGQGPQFIFQYYEEEERQRGNFPDRFSGHQFPNYSSELNVNALLLGDSALYLCASSFLREPNYGYTFGSGTRLTVV.

The chain carries TRBV9 and TRBJ2-6; 7 bases line up with TRBD1. CDR3 length: 16 residues. V was clipped by 3 bases and J by 4 bases; unmatched bases: 7. From germline, CDR1 is SGDLS and CDR2 YYNGEE. The CDR3 here is CASSARGGEGANVLTF. The CDR3 DNA follows: TGTGCCAGCAGCGCTCGAGGGGGCGAAGGGGCCAACGTCCTGACTTTC. Together with reference TRBV9 and TRBJ2-6, the CDR3 gives the full variable domain: DSGVTQTPKHLITATGQRVTLRCSPRSGDLSVYWYQQSLDQGLQFLIQYYNGEERAKGNILERFSAQQFPDLHSELNLSSLELGDSALYFCASSARGGEGANVLTFGAGSRLTVL.

The chain carries TRBV7-3 and TRBJ2-7, with D unclear. The CDR3 has 15 residues. The ends were cut back, 1 base at V and 2 bases at J, with 12 bases in the middle. CDR1 and CDR2 (germline): SGHTA, FQGTGA. The CDR3 DNA follows: TGTGCCAGCAGCTTAAGGGCGGCCCCTCCCTACGAGCAGTACTTC. It translates to CASSLRAAPPYEQYF. The complete variable domain, with remaining parts taken from reference TRBV7-3 and TRBJ2-7, reads GAGVSQTPSNKVTEKGKYVELRCDPISGHTALYWYRQSLGQGPEFLIYFQGTGAADDSGLPNDRFFAVRPEGSVSTLKIQRTERGDSAVYLCASSLRAAPPYEQYFGPGTRLTVT.

The chain joins TRBV4-3 to TRBJ2-7; D tentatively fits TRBD1 or TRBD2 (6 bases each). Trimming stripped 1 base from V and 7 bases from J, with 17 bases between. CDR1 LGHNA and CDR2 YSLEER come from the germline V gene. This CDR3 has 15 residues. CDR3 DNA sequence: TGCGCCAGCAGCCAAGCGGAGGGGGACCGGGGGGAGCAGTACTTC. Protein product: CASSQAEGDRGEQYF.

The CDR3 reads CASSSDGENEKLFF. CDR3 DNA: TGTGCCAGCAGCTCGGACGGGGAGAATGAAAAACTGTTTTTT. The J gene is TRBJ1-4, the V gene TRBV13; no definite D call. CDR3 size: 14 residues. V shed 4 bases and J shed 5 bases, with 11 bases lying between them. Germline V lookup: CDR1 PRHDT, CDR2 FYEKMQ (reference sequence). The full variable domain, rest sourced from reference TRBV13 and TRBJ1-4, is AAGVIQSPRHLIKEKRETATLKCYPIPRHDTVYWYQQGPGQDPQFLISFYEKMQSDKGSIPDRFSAQQFSDYHSELNMSSLELGDSALYFCASSSDGENEKLFFGSGTQLSVL.

The chain carries TRBV29-1 and TRBJ2-2; 9 bases match TRBD2. J lost 2 bases, V lost 6 bases, and 16 bases had no gene match. CDR1 is SQVTM and CDR2 is ANQGSEA in the germline V gene. This CDR3 has 18 amino acids. CDR3 in amino acids: CSVGGLAFGPGNTGELFF. Here the CDR3 DNA reads TGCAGCGTGGGGGGACTAGCATTCGGGCCTGGCAACACCGGGGAGCTGTTTTTT.

The chain combines TRBV9 with TRBJ2-3; 8 bases line up with TRBD1. CDR1 is SGDLS and CDR2 is YYNGEE in the germline V gene. The CDR3 has 16 amino acids. V was pared by 3 bases and J by 2 bases, with 8 bases of the junction left unmatched. This CDR3 is CASSEGQGLITDTQYF. The CDR3 DNA is TGTGCCAGCAGCGAAGGACAGGGTTTGATCACAGATACGCAGTATTTT. The whole variable domain, remainder taken from reference TRBV9 and TRBJ2-3, is DSGVTQTPKHLITATGQRVTLRCSPRSGDLSVYWYQQSLDQGLQFLIQYYNGEERAKGNILERFSAQQFPDLHSELNLSSLELGDSALYFCASSEGQGLITDTQYFGPGTRLTVL.

The chain carries TRBV4-3 and TRBJ2-7; 9 positions match TRBD2. With V trimmed by 1 base and J by 2 bases, 3 bases remained unmatched. The CDR3 totals 15 residues. Germline V gene lookup returns CDR1 LGHNA and CDR2 YSLEER. As DNA, the CDR3 is TGCGCCAGCAGCCAAGGGACTAGCGTTACCTACGAGCAGTACTTC. Protein sequence: CASSQGTSVTYEQYF.

The rearrangement links TRBV11-2 to TRBJ2-7; D remains ambiguous. The V and J ends lost 1 base and 5 bases respectively, with 6 bases between them. Germline V lookup: CDR1 SGHAT, CDR2 FQNNGV. This CDR3 has 12 residues. CDR3 coding DNA: TGTGCCAGCAGCTTAGCCATGCACGAGCAGTACTTC. Translating it yields CASSLAMHEQYF.

The chain links TRBV28 to TRBJ1-1, with 7 bases identical to TRBD1. CDR3 length: 15 residues. Germline assignment: CDR1 MDHEN and CDR2 SYDVKM. V lost 7 bases and J lost 7; bases outside the gene matches: 15. This CDR3 reads CASTGPLEGAVEAFF. The CDR3 DNA sequence: TGTGCCAGCACCGGGCCCTTAGAGGGGGCGGTTGAAGCTTTCTTT.

V is TRBV21-1 and J is TRBJ2-7; the D call of TRBD2 is as the table states it, not checked on the DNA. TRBV21-1 is annotated as a pseudogene. There are 13 residues in the CDR3. The CDR3, as DNA: TGTGCCAGCAGCAAAGCAAAAGGGGGAGGGCCAAACTTC. Protein: CASSKAKGGGPNF.

The V call is TRBV4-1, the J call TRBJ1-2; TRBD1 aligns across 10 bases. The CDR3 runs 17 residues. Germline lookup yields CDR1 MGHRA and CDR2 YSYEKL. V trimming: 4 bases; J trimming: 8 bases; junction bases outside the gene matches: 16. DNA for the CDR3: TGCGCCAGCAGCCCCGAAGCCAGGGACAGGGGATTGAGGGGCTACACCTTC. Its protein product is CASSPEARDRGLRGYTF.

V and J are TRBV7-9 and TRBJ2-7, with D possibly called TRBD1 or TRBD2 (5 bases each). This CDR3 has 14 residues. The germline V gene encodes CDR1 SEHNR and CDR2 FQNEAQ (reference sequence). Trimming stripped 4 bases from V and 5 bases from J, with 15 bases between. The CDR3: CASSSPTLGDEQYF. In DNA form, the CDR3 reads TGTGCCAGCAGCTCTCCGACACTGGGGGACGAGCAGTACTTC.

As concerns this clone: Different DNA sequences within this sample yield the same CDR3. V gene TRBV9 combines with J gene TRBJ2-7; D is undetermined. This CDR3 spans 13 amino acids. Looked up from germline, CDR1 is SGDLS and CDR2 is YYNGEE. Trimming cost V 3 bases and J 2 bases, with 9 bases left between them. The CDR3 here is CASSGPGPYEQYF. CDR3 sequence (DNA): TGTGCCAGCAGCGGCCCGGGCCCCTACGAGCAGTACTTC.

The CDR3 nucleotides read TGCAGCGTTGCCCCCAATGAGCAGTTCTTC. Translated, it gives CSVAPNEQFF. This rearrangement joins TRBV29-1 to TRBJ2-1, with D hard to call. Germline CDR1 reads SQVTM; CDR2 reads ANQGSEA. The CDR3 is made up of 10 amino acids. The V end was cut by 4 bases, the J end by 6 bases, with 4 bases between.

With respect to this clone: Additional DNA sequences in this sample encode the identical CDR3. This chain uses TRBV9 with TRBJ2-1; 9 bases are shared with TRBD2. The V segment lost 7 bases and the J segment 8 bases; nucleotides outside the gene matches: 1. Germline loops: CDR1 SGDLS, CDR2 YYNGEE. This CDR3 spans 11 amino acids. The CDR3 DNA reads TGTGCCAGCGGGACTAGCTATGAGCAGTTCTTC. Amino acid sequence: CASGTSYEQFF.

This clone has only one observation. The CDR3 bases are TGTGCCAGCAGTTGGGCTTCCCATTCGGGTGGCTACACCTTC. This encodes CASSWASHSGGYTF. The chain has TRBV27 and TRBJ1-2; D gene unclear. The CDR3 has 14 residues. Per germline, CDR1 MNHEY and CDR2 SMNVEV (reference sequence). Trimming left V 4 bases short and J 7 bases short, with 16 bases between.

This clone was detected only once. The chain combines TRBV6-1 with TRBJ2-7; perhaps D is TRBD1 or TRBD2 (5 bases each). CDR1 is MNHNS and CDR2 is SASEGT in the germline V gene. The CDR3 extends over 18 amino acids. V dropped 0 bases and J dropped 5 bases, with 23 bases sitting between them. CDR3 DNA: TGTGCCAGCAGTGAAGCGCTTCTGTTCGGGGCCCAAGGAAACGAGCAGTACTTC. Amino acids: CASSEALLFGAQGNEQYF.

The V gene is TRBV9, the J gene TRBJ2-2; D may be TRBD2 (5 bases). The germline gives CDR1 SGDLS, CDR2 YYNGEE. This CDR3 has 14 amino acids. The germline V and J ends were trimmed by 0 bases and 4 bases, with 7 bases remaining between them. In DNA form, the CDR3 reads TGTGCCAGCAGCGTAGTAGGAGGCACCGGGGAGCTGTTTTTT. Translation: CASSVVGGTGELFF.

In this sample, this clone turned up once. The chain is built from TRBV6-5 and TRBJ1-2; D gene uncertain. This CDR3 region has 15 residues. Deletions cut 2 bases from V and 8 bases from J, with 18 bases between. Germline-derived CDR1 and CDR2 are MNHEY and SVGAGI. CDR3 in amino acids: CASSYGRTGFGGYTF. CDR3 sequence (DNA): TGTGCCAGCAGTTACGGACGAACGGGGTTCGGAGGCTACACCTTC.

The J gene is TRBJ2-7, the V gene TRBV5-1; D unresolved. CDR3 size: 15 residues. The V gene lost 0 bases and the J gene lost 3 bases, with 13 bases spanning the gap. CDR1 SGHRS and CDR2 YFSETQ come from the germline V gene. The CDR3 nucleotides are TGCGCCAGCAGCTTGGTGTCCAGCGATGGCTACGAGCAGTACTTC. Translated, it gives CASSLVSSDGYEQYF. The whole variable domain, filled in from reference TRBV5-1 and TRBJ2-7, reads KAGVTQTPRYLIKTRGQQVTLSCSPISGHRSVSWYQQTPGQGLQFLFEYFSETQRNKGNFPGRFSGRQFSNSRSEMNVSTLELGDSALYLCASSLVSSDGYEQYFGPGTRLTVT.

In regard to this clone: This sample includes further DNA sequences coding for the same CDR3. The chain couples TRBV6-1 to TRBJ1-2; TRBD1 might be the D (5 bases). The germline V and J ends were trimmed by 4 bases and 6 bases, with 6 bases remaining between them. Germline CDR1 MNHNS, CDR2 SASEGT. The CDR3 sequence is 11 residues long. The CDR3 DNA reads as TGTGCCAGCAGTGGAGGGGATGGCTACACCTTC. Translation gives CASSGGDGYTF.

V usage is TRBV11-2 and J usage is TRBJ1-1; possibly TRBD1 for D (6 bases). The germline V and J ends were trimmed by 5 bases and 0 bases, with 22 bases remaining between them. The germline CDR1 and CDR2 sequences are SGHAT and FQNNGV. The CDR3 is made up of 18 amino acids. CDR3: CASSPIVKTGTMNTEAFF. DNA of the CDR3: TGTGCCAGCAGCCCAATCGTTAAGACCGGGACAATGAACACTGAAGCTTTCTTT.

V gene TRBV30 combines with J gene TRBJ2-7, with unresolved D. CDR1 and CDR2 from the germline V gene are GTSNPN and SVGIG (reference sequence). This CDR3 has 13 residues. V lost 0 bases and J 6 bases, leaving 12 bases between the germline ends. CDR3 sequence reads: CAWSVVDSGEQYF. CDR3 in DNA: TGTGCCTGGAGTGTAGTTGACTCGGGCGAGCAGTACTTC. Supplemented by reference TRBV30 and TRBJ2-7, the full variable domain reads SQTIHQWPATLVQPVGSPLSLECTVEGTSNPNLYWYRQAAGRGLQLLFYSVGIGQISSEVPQNLSASRPQDRQFILSSKKLLLSDSGFYLCAWSVVDSGEQYFGPGTRLTVT.

This chain connects TRBV29-1 to TRBJ2-7, with TRBD1 identical over 7 bases. This CDR3 is built from 15 residues. J was trimmed by 3 bases and V by 6 bases; bases with no gene match: 14. CDR1 and CDR2 (germline): SQVTM, ANQGSEA. This CDR3 reads CSVPGALGQHYEQYF. In DNA form, the CDR3 reads TGCAGCGTCCCCGGGGCCCTGGGACAGCACTACGAGCAGTACTTC.

The chain couples TRBV5-1 to TRBJ2-7; 9 nucleotides line up with TRBD2. Germline V lookup: CDR1 SGHRS, CDR2 YFSETQ. J lost 5 bases, V lost 2 bases, and 8 bases had no gene match. This CDR3 contains 15 residues. CDR3 amino acids: CASSFVAGVLDEQYF. In DNA form, the CDR3 reads TGCGCCAGCAGCTTTGTAGCGGGAGTTTTGGACGAGCAGTACTTC.

CDR3 loop: CANSGTGISGTYEQYF. CDR3 sequence (DNA): TGTGCCAACTCCGGGACAGGGATTTCAGGGACATACGAGCAGTACTTC. The chain combines TRBV27 with TRBJ2-7; the match to TRBD1 covers 9 bases. The CDR3 extends over 16 amino acids. The J segment lost 4 bases and the V segment lost 10 bases, leaving 17 bases of the junction unmatched. Germline CDR1 reads MNHEY; CDR2 reads SMNVEV (reference sequence).